Sequencing of this T cell receptor (beta chain) was carried out in a study of CD8 T cells in ankylosing spondylitis listed by TCRdb under 2017. Turning to the overall study: The study profiled T cell receptor beta repertoires in healthy donors and ankylosing spondylitis patients to find disease-linked TCR variants. Peripheral blood samples were taken, and synovial fluid was additionally collected from ankylosing spondylitis patients. The full study cohort comprised around 23 ankylosing spondylitis patients and approximately 100 healthy donors. Paper-wide results and their limitations: Some of the motif variants had been reported before in the synovial fluid and blood of reactive arthritis patients, a finding that suggests common disease-initiation mechanisms. A TCR beta motif of several highly homologous amino acid variants appeared characteristic of blood from ankylosing spondylitis patients. According to the report, matched synovial fluid samples from ankylosing spondylitis patients were significantly enriched for the disease-linked clones. The disease-linked clones had a CD8+ phenotype and were found at relatively low frequencies in peripheral blood.

These reads were obtained on an Illumina HiSeq 2500. Quantitative 5'-RACE with molecular barcodes was the method used to prepare the TCR beta libraries. Per the original workflow: A new computational method based on a probabilistic model of VDJ rearrangement was used to identify disease-linked TCR variants. TCRdb trimmed public reads at Q25 via fastp, called clones via MiXCR and kept in-frame beta chains. Each entry is one CDR3 protein sequence, shown with its most common DNA and genes. TCRdb's processing, not the authors', yielded these V and J calls. The sample table lists fewer than 50,000 distinct CDR3 sequences, approximately 9.9% of them with a count of one. Of the sample, around 1.5% is held by the ten largest clones. Ten or more counts support this clonotype. Its specific antigen is unknown. Per-base qualities were not stored, and no clone one base away is much larger. The CDR3 runs 15 residues from the cysteine to the phenylalanine. Only the CDR3 DNA stays, 45 bases, in frame from base 1. A distance of 12 bases separates the germline ends of V and J, which lose 0 bases and 2 bases respectively. CDR1 and CDR2 (SGHRS, YFSETQ) derive from the germline V gene.

Sequenced material: blood, either unsorted or a sorted T cell fraction (not recorded which). The rearrangement combines TRBV5-1 with TRBJ2-7; the D gene is perhaps TRBD1 or TRBD2, each of them matching over 6 bases. The source is a male donor with ankylosing spondylitis or in good health (not recorded which). This receptor has the CDR3 CASSLEVRGPYEQYF. The DNA reads as follows: TGCGCCAGCAGCTTGGAAGTCCGGGGGCCCTACGAGCAGTACTTC. The full variable domain, completed from the reference TRBV5-1 and TRBJ2-7 proteins outside the CDR3, reads KAGVTQTPRYLIKTRGQQVTLSCSPISGHRSVSWYQQTPGQGLQFLFEYFSETQRNKGNFPGRFSGRQFSNSRSEMNVSTLELGDSALYLCASSLEVRGPYEQYFGPGTRLTVT.